These 6 T cell receptor beta chains were sequenced from one sample in a study of blood T cell repertoires in COVID-19. Repertoires were generated with immunoSEQ multiplex PCR, while TCRdb's copy carries only in-frame clones and drops some. Of approximately 50,000 clones listed, 90% were seen once; the top ten hold about 3.8%. Material: peripheral blood. The receptors were gathered from a human donor in a cohort sampled during active COVID-19.

V is TRBV7-9 and J is TRBJ1-1; D is possibly TRBD1 (5 bases). The CDR3 length is 14 residues. Germline V gene data show CDR1 as SEHNR and CDR2 as FQNEAQ (reference sequence). The V and J ends lost 11 bases and 3 bases respectively, with 19 bases between them. The CDR3 DNA sequence: TGTGCCTGCTGGGTGGCAGGGAGGGACACTGAAGCTTTCTTT. It translates to CACWVAGRDTEAFF.

The V and J genes are TRBV7-9 and TRBJ2-1; 11 bases are a match to TRBD2. CDR1 SEHNR and CDR2 FQNEAQ come from the germline V gene (reference sequence). After removal of 5 bases from V and 6 bases from J, the junction contained 6 bases not matched to a gene. The CDR3 runs 15 residues. The CDR3 DNA follows: TGTGCCAGCAGCAAACTAGCGGGAGCTCTCAATGAGCAGTTCTTC. Its protein is CASSKLAGALNEQFF.

The gene calls are TRBV6-6 and TRBJ1-6; possible D gene TRBD1, 6 bases. This CDR3 comprises 12 residues. Deletions cut 11 bases from V and 9 bases from J, with 14 bases between. In germline, CDR1 is MNHNY, CDR2 SVGAGI (reference sequence). CDR3 amino acids: CASRAGASPLHF. CDR3 bases: TGTGCCTCCCGGGCAGGGGCTTCACCCCTCCACTTT.

This clone was observed a handful of times. This chain uses TRBV10-3 with TRBJ2-7; D ambiguous. The CDR3 is made up of 12 amino acids. Looked up from germline, CDR1 is ENHRY and CDR2 is SYGVKD. Trimming stripped 7 bases from V and 2 bases from J, with 9 bases between. CDR3 residues: CAITGDTYEQYF. The CDR3 DNA reads as TGTGCCATCACTGGCGACACCTACGAGCAGTACTTC.

This chain joins TRBV5-6 and TRBJ2-7, with 7 bases fitting TRBD1. Losses at the gene ends were 3 bases for V and 0 bases for J; bases not matched to a gene: 3. This CDR3 region has 14 residues. Germline lookup yields CDR1 SGHDT and CDR2 YYEEEE. The CDR3 DNA reads as TGTGCCAGCAGCTGGCGGACAGGCTCCTACGAGCAGTACGTC. This codes for CASSWRTGSYEQYV.

This clone has a handful of counts. V gene TRBV10-1 combines with J gene TRBJ2-7, with D perhaps TRBD2 (5 bases). There are 14 residues in the CDR3. Germline V CDR1 and CDR2: WNHNN, SYGVQD (reference sequence). With 0 bases removed from V and 7 bases from J, the gap between germline ends came to 13 bases. The CDR3: CASSESTGSEEQYF. The CDR3 nucleotides read TGCGCCAGCAGTGAGTCGACTGGGAGTGAAGAGCAGTACTTC.